This T cell receptor beta chain was obtained from a study of shared clonotypes between healthy human individuals. Clones were read by immunoSEQ multiplex PCR, and TCRdb kept only the in-frame ones, dropping some. The table has under 600,000 clones, roughly 98% seen once. Germline trimming cut 4 bases from V and 8 bases from J; bases unmatched to any gene: 8. The V gene's germline CDR1 is SGDLS and CDR2 YYNGEE. There are 13 residues in the CDR3. Naive CD8 populations comprised CD45RO-negative cells positively selected for CCR7, excluding terminally differentiated effector memory CD45RA+ cells. This TCR was sampled from a young man in good health. The chain combines TRBV9 with TRBJ1-1, with 7 bases that match TRBD1. The specimen was naive CD8+ T cells sorted from blood. The CDR3 is CASSPTGANEAFF. The CDR3 DNA is TGTGCCAGCAGCCCCACAGGGGCCAACGAAGCTTTCTTT.